Listed here are 12 T cell receptor beta chains from one sample, sequenced in a study of cytomegalovirus exposure and HLA in healthy donors. The PCR made use of 60 Vbeta and 13 Jbeta primers. Sequenced by immunoSEQ multiplex PCR; TCRdb stores in-frame clones only, minus some. The profile covers 150,000 to 250,000 clones, with roughly 85% appearing a single time and around 2.3% taken by the ten largest. Sequenced sample: PBMCs. Source of these receptors: a woman between 50 and 59 years old in good health and CMV-seronegative.

J is TRBJ1-4 and V is TRBV29-1, with TRBD1 matching over 9 bases. The CDR3 contains 13 residues. V shed 7 bases, J shed 6 bases, and the junction held 6 bases outside the gene matches. Germline loops: CDR1 SQVTM, CDR2 ANQGSEA. The CDR3: CSALRQGDEKLFF. DNA for the CDR3: TGCAGCGCATTAAGACAGGGGGATGAAAAACTGTTTTTT.

The CDR3 DNA is TGTGCCAGCTCATCGACTAGCGTGACAGATACGCAGTATTTT. This codes for CASSSTSVTDTQYF. J is TRBJ2-3 and V is TRBV18, with 8 bases lining up with TRBD2. CDR3 size: 14 residues. From germline, CDR1 is KGHSH and CDR2 LQKENI. V lost 5 bases, J lost 3 bases, and 4 bases stayed unmatched.

The chain is built from TRBV7-9 and TRBJ1-3; a weak D match, TRBD1 (5 bases). V was clipped by 1 base and J by 1 base, with 11 bases between them. This CDR3 has 16 residues. CDR1 is SEHNR and CDR2 is FQNEAQ in the germline V gene (reference sequence). CDR3 residues: CASSLDTGRSGNTIYF. CDR3 nucleotides: TGTGCCAGCAGCTTAGATACAGGCCGATCTGGAAACACCATATATTTT.

The chain has TRBV9 and TRBJ2-4; 14 nucleotides align to TRBD2. This CDR3 contains 20 residues. V lost 3 bases, J lost 2 bases, and 13 bases stayed unmatched. From germline, CDR1 is SGDLS and CDR2 YYNGEE. In DNA, the CDR3 is TGTGCCAGCAGCGCCCCACAGGGGACTAGCGGGAGTGGTCCCAAAAACATTCAGTACTTC. This translates into CASSAPQGTSGSGPKNIQYF.

V usage is TRBV18 and J usage is TRBJ1-5; TRBD1 aligns across 7 bases. V lost 1 base, J lost 0 bases, and 3 bases stayed unmatched. Germline lookup yields CDR1 KGHSH and CDR2 LQKENI. This CDR3 contains 16 residues. CDR3 DNA: TGTGCCAGCTCACCACAGGGGGCAAATAGCAATCAGCCCCAGCATTTT. This translates into CASSPQGANSNQPQHF. Based on the CDR3 plus reference TRBV18 and TRBJ1-5, the full variable domain is NAGVMQNPRHLVRRRGQEARLRCSPMKGHSHVYWYRQLPEEGLKFMVYLQKENIIDESGMPKERFSAEFPKEGPSILRIQQVVRGDSAAYFCASSPQGANSNQPQHFGDGTRLSIL.

The chain joins TRBV28 to TRBJ1-5, with TRBD1 matching 7 bases. The V and J ends lost 5 bases and 9 bases, in that order; junction bases with no gene match: 7. Germline CDR1 MDHEN, CDR2 SYDVKM. The CDR3 has 13 residues. The CDR3, as DNA: TGTGCCAGCAGTATCCTGACAGGGCGGCCCCAGCATTTT. This encodes CASSILTGRPQHF.

As concerns this clone: Within the sample, other DNA sequences also encode this same CDR3. This sequence joins TRBV7-2 and TRBJ2-5; no definite D call. Per germline, CDR1 SGHTA and CDR2 FQGNSA. V lost 5 bases and J lost 5, with 9 bases in between. This CDR3 is 12 amino acids long. The CDR3 nucleotides are TGTGCCAGCAGCCCACGGCGGGAGACCCAGTACTTC. Protein sequence: CASSPRRETQYF. Full variable domain (outside the CDR3, taken from reference TRBV7-2 and TRBJ2-5): GAGVSQSPSNKVTEKGKDVELRCDPISGHTALYWYRQSLGQGLEFLIYFQGNSAPDKSGLPSDRFSAERTGGSVSTLTIQRTQQEDSAVYLCASSPRRETQYFGPGTRLLVL.

The chain couples TRBV5-1 to TRBJ2-1; TRBD2 is a possible D gene (6 bases). The CDR3 has 13 amino acids. Germline V lookup: CDR1 SGHRS, CDR2 YFSETQ. V gave up 2 bases and J gave up 8 bases, with 11 bases separating them. The CDR3 DNA is TGCGCCAGCAGCTTTTCGGGAGTCGATGAGCAGTTCTTC. Translating gives CASSFSGVDEQFF.

This clone has just a few counts. The chain links TRBV2 to TRBJ2-3; 8 bases are a match to TRBD1. V trimming: 8 bases; J trimming: 6 bases; junction bases outside the gene matches: 10. CDR1 SNHLY and CDR2 FYNNEI come from the germline V gene. The CDR3 totals 14 residues. The CDR3 DNA follows: TGTGCCAGCTGCCTCCTAAGACAGGGGGATACGCAGTATTTT. Amino acid sequence: CASCLLRQGDTQYF. The full variable domain, rest sourced from reference TRBV2 and TRBJ2-3, is EPEVTQTPSHQVTQMGQEVILRCVPISNHLYFYWYRQILGQKVEFLVSFYNNEISEKSEIFDDQFSVERPDGSNFTLKIRSTKLEDSAMYFCASCLLRQGDTQYFGPGTRLTVL.

This chain joins TRBV14 and TRBJ1-2, with 7 bases fitting TRBD1. The CDR3 runs 17 residues. V was clipped by 0 bases and J by 5 bases; unmatched bases: 12. The germline CDR1 and CDR2 sequences are SGHDN and FVKESK. In nucleotides, the CDR3 is TGTGCCAGCAGCCAAGATCGAGGGGGCTCATCGAGTTATGGCTACACCTTC. Protein: CASSQDRGGSSSYGYTF.

Here the CDR3 reads CASSVGVTSGTDTQYF. CDR3 DNA: TGTGCCAGCAGCGTAGGAGTGACTAGCGGGACAGATACGCAGTATTTT. The chain joins TRBV9 to TRBJ2-3, with 10 bases that match TRBD2. The CDR3 runs to 16 residues. Germline CDR1 is SGDLS and CDR2 is YYNGEE. Unmatched junction bases numbered 4, after V lost 0 bases and J lost 3 bases.

J is TRBJ2-2 and V is TRBV7-2, with 9 bases lining up with TRBD1. This CDR3 comprises 14 residues. Germline assignment: CDR1 SGHTA and CDR2 FQGNSA. The junction had 4 bases not matched to a gene; V was cut back by 8 bases and J by 3 bases. In DNA, the CDR3 is TGTGCCAGCGCGACAGGGGGGTACACCGGGGAGCTGTTTTTT. Translation: CASATGGYTGELFF.